These T cell receptor beta chains were read from a single sample in a study of cytomegalovirus exposure and HLA in healthy donors. Assay: immunoSEQ multiplex PCR; the TCRdb copy retains only in-frame clones and omits some. The sample has roughly 100,000 clones; approximately 77% are singletons. Sequencing was carried out using PBMCs. These TCRs come from a human donor in good health. Both conserved end residues are part of each CDR3.

v_gene	CDR3aa
TRBV27	CASSPLPGDSSYNSPLHF
TRBV6-5	CASSYSIIGEGNTIYF
TRBV7-9	CASSYPTGTGESDNYGYTF
TRBV7-2	CASSLIPTGVLSGNTIYF
TRBV7-9	CAVPQGKRWNTIYF
TRBV5-1	CASNPGTGINEQFF
TRBV7-3	CASSFVPGSSSMNTEAFF
TRBV4-1	CASSQDFRADRRETQYF
TRBV14	CASQNSGANVLTF
TRBV4-2	CASSQERTRGGEQFF
TRBV7-9	CASSLAVQGDTQYF